Listed below are T cell receptor beta chains from one sample, sequenced in a study of PD-1 blockade in classical Hodgkin lymphoma. Generated by immunoSEQ multiplex PCR, the TCRdb table keeps only in-frame clones and is missing some. Of around 99,000 clones in the sample, roughly 79% were seen once. This specimen was peripheral blood mononuclear cells (PBMCs), taken before the second cycle of nivolumab. These receptor sequences come from a human donor with classical Hodgkin lymphoma. Both conserved end residues are part of each CDR3. Each record gives: D gene, clone size, V gene, J gene, CDR3 protein, CDR3 DNA. The D gene is left open where the match is weak. Clone size, where shown, is once, few, many, or a class for clones that have expanded.

TRBD1	.	TRBV7-9	TRBJ1-1	CASSLTGVTEAFF	TGTGCCAGCAGCTTAACAGGGGTCACTGAAGCTTTCTTT
TRBD2	.	TRBV27	TRBJ2-5	CASSDYSTSAQETQYF	TGTGCCAGCAGTGACTACTCGACTAGCGCACAAGAGACCCAGTACTTC
TRBD2	once	TRBV6-6	TRBJ2-7	CASSAPGLAGYEQYF	TGTGCCAGCAGTGCCCCGGGACTAGCGGGATACGAGCAGTACTTC
TRBD2	once	TRBV5-1	TRBJ2-2	CASSLAQFSGLVRNGELFF	TGCGCCAGCAGCTTGGCCCAATTCTCGGGACTAGTGCGAAACGGGGAGCTGTTTTTT
TRBD2	.	TRBV28	TRBJ2-3	CASSLRLAGGTDTQYF	TGTGCCAGCAGTTTGCGACTAGCGGGAGGGACAGATACGCAGTATTTT
TRBD2	.	TRBV5-1	TRBJ2-7	CASSLGAGAGGPYEQYF	TGCGCCAGCAGCTTGGGGGCTGGGGCGGGAGGACCCTACGAGCAGTACTTC
.	.	TRBV11-1	TRBJ2-4	CASSSGVAAKNIQYF	TGTGCCAGCAGCTCAGGGGTAGCTGCCAAAAACATTCAGTACTTC
.	.	TRBV6-1	TRBJ2-1	CASRDGLYNEQFF	TGTGCCAGCAGGGACGGACTATACAATGAGCAGTTCTTC
.	few	TRBV7-6	TRBJ2-5	CASSPYLRQATRETQYF	TGTGCCAGCAGCCCTTACCTTAGACAGGCTACTCGGGAGACCCAGTACTTC
.	.	TRBV11-2	TRBJ2-7	CASSSSAETYEQYF	TGTGCCAGCAGCTCCAGTGCGGAGACCTACGAGCAGTACTTC